The 8 T cell receptor beta chains below come from one sample, sequenced in a study of Graves' ophthalmopathy and Graves' hyperthyroidism. RNA transcripts provided the template for amplifying TCR beta CDR3 regions. HTBI primers primed a first-round RT-PCR, and a second-round multiplex PCR followed. TCRdb re-called the multiplex PCR reads with MiXCR, one entry per CDR3 protein. This table holds over a million distinct CDR3 sequences, approximately 35% found once. Material: peripheral blood or thyroid tissue (not recorded which). The receptors come from an adult man with Graves' hyperthyroidism.

The rearrangement uses TRBV29-1 and TRBJ1-2, with 11 positions matching TRBD1. V dropped 4 bases and J dropped 8; count of bases not matched to a gene: 6. The CDR3 spans 13 residues. Germline V gives CDR1 SQVTM, CDR2 ANQGSEA. The DNA for the CDR3 is TGCAGCGTTGGCGGGACAGGGGGTCAAGGCTACACCTTC. Amino acid sequence: CSVGGTGGQGYTF.

This clonotype was recorded many times. The chain uses TRBV11-2 and TRBJ1-2; unclear D gene. The V end was cut by 0 bases, the J end by 4 bases, with 9 bases between. Germline values: CDR1 SGHAT, CDR2 FQNNGV. CDR3 length equals 14 residues. CDR3 sequence reads: CASSLDVRGYGYTF. The CDR3 DNA is TGTGCCAGCAGCTTAGACGTGCGGGGCTATGGCTACACCTTC.

The chain joins TRBV20-1 to TRBJ2-2; D not resolved. This CDR3 has 14 residues. With 5 bases removed from V and 0 bases from J, the gap between germline ends came to 10 bases. Germline V gene data show CDR1 as DFQATT and CDR2 as SNEGSKA (reference sequence). CDR3 sequence (DNA): TGCAGTGCTGGTACAGTTTCGAACACCGGGGAGCTGTTTTTT. Its translation: CSAGTVSNTGELFF.

This clonotype was seen repeatedly, ten times or more. This sequence joins TRBV2 and TRBJ2-7; TRBD1 aligns across 10 bases. Germline V CDR1 and CDR2: SNHLY, FYNNEI. V shed 7 bases, J shed 5 bases, and the junction held 5 bases outside the gene matches. The CDR3 runs to 13 residues. The CDR3 DNA sequence: TGTGCCAGCACCGGGGACAGGGGCGACGAGCAGTACTTC. Residues: CASTGDRGDEQYF. Full variable domain (outside the CDR3, taken from reference TRBV2 and TRBJ2-7): EPEVTQTPSHQVTQMGQEVILRCVPISNHLYFYWYRQILGQKVEFLVSFYNNEISEKSEIFDDQFSVERPDGSNFTLKIRSTKLEDSAMYFCASTGDRGDEQYFGPGTRLTVT.

The V call is TRBV29-1, the J call TRBJ1-1; D unresolved. The germline gives CDR1 SQVTM, CDR2 ANQGSEA. V was clipped by 6 bases and J by 5 bases, with 13 bases between them. This CDR3 is 12 amino acids long. The CDR3: CSVEGFGTEAFF. In DNA form, the CDR3 reads TGCAGCGTGGAGGGATTCGGGACTGAAGCTTTCTTT.

V gene TRBV12-3 or TRBV12-4 combines with J gene TRBJ1-5, with TRBD1 matching over 8 bases. The CDR3 consists of 11 residues. V lost 4 bases and J lost 11; bases outside the gene matches: 1. CDR3 DNA sequence: TGTGCCAGCAGTTCGGGACAGGCCCAGCATTTT. It codes for CASSSGQAQHF.

This CDR3 is CASSAMDSSYEQYF. The CDR3 region has the DNA TGTGCCAGCAGCGCTATGGACAGCTCCTACGAGCAGTACTTC. V usage is TRBV12-3 or TRBV12-4 and J usage is TRBJ2-7; D is possibly TRBD1 (6 bases). V lost 6 bases to trimming and J lost 0 bases, with 12 bases between them. The CDR3 consists of 14 residues.

This chain uses TRBV7-9 with TRBJ2-3, with D maybe TRBD2 (6 bases). The length of the CDR3 is 14 residues. Between the trimmed V and J ends, which lost 5 bases and 9 bases, there was a span of 18 bases. Germline lookup yields CDR1 SEHNR and CDR2 FQNEAQ (reference sequence). CDR3 bases: TGTGCCAGCAGCCCCGGTTACGAAGGAGGGACGCAGTATTTT. Encoded protein: CASSPGYEGGTQYF.